This T cell receptor (beta chain) was sequenced during a study of cytomegalovirus exposure and HLA in healthy donors. Study results and limitations: The dataset shows that most TCR sequences were rare, while some public TCRs occurred in many donors.

Germline V lookup: CDR1 SGHRS, CDR2 YFSETQ. Between the trimmed V and J ends, which lost 0 bases and 1 base, there was a span of 7 bases. The CDR3 is 14 residues long. In regard to this clone: The target antigen is unknown.

Amplification used 60 Vbeta primers and 13 Jbeta primers. Produced via immunoSEQ multiplex PCR; TCRdb's table is partial and in-frame only. The repertoire table contains around 100,000 clones. The sequenced sample consisted of PBMCs. This clonotype was obtained from a man aged 50 to 60 in good health and CMV-seronegative. The genes are TRBV5-1 and TRBJ1-2; no clear D gene. The CDR3 DNA is TGCGCCAGCAGCTTGGATACGGGTAACTATGGCTACACCTTC. The encoded protein is CASSLDTGNYGYTF.